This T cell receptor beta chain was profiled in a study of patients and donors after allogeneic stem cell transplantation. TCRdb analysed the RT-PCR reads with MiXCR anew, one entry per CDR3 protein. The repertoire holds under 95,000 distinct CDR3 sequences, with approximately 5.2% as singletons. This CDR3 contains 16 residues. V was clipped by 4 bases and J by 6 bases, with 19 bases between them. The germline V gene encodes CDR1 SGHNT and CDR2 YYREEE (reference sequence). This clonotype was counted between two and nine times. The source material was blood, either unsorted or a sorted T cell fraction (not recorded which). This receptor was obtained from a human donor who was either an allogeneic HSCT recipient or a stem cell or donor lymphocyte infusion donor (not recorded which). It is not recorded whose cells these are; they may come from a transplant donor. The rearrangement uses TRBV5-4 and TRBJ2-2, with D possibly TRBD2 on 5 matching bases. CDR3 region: CASSHPGLQRSGELFF. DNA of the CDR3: TGTGCCAGCAGCCATCCGGGTCTTCAGCGGTCCGGGGAGCTGTTTTTT.